This T cell receptor beta chain was recovered during a study of blood T cell repertoires in COVID-19. The V and J ends lost 1 base and 2 bases respectively, with 12 bases between them. Germline CDR1 reads SEHNR; CDR2 reads FQNEAQ (reference sequence). CDR3 length equals 15 residues. Generated by immunoSEQ multiplex PCR, the TCRdb table keeps only in-frame clones and is missing some. Seen here are 100,000 to 150,000 clones, 85% to 90% observed once, and the top ten hold 1.5%. The chain recombines TRBV7-9 with TRBJ2-7; D gene uncertain. The sample consisted of peripheral blood. The sequence was obtained from a human donor in a cohort sampled during active COVID-19. The CDR3 nucleotides read TGTGCCAGCAGCTTAGGGTCGATACTAACCTACGAGCAGTACTTC. This encodes CASSLGSILTYEQYF.